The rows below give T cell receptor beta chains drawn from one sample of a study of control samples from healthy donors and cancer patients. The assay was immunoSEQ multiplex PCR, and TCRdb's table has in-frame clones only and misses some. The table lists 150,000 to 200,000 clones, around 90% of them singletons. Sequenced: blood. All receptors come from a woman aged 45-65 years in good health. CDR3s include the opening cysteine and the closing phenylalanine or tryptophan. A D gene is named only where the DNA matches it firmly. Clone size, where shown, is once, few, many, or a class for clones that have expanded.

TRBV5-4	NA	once	CASSFPQGANYGYTF
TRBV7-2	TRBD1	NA	CASSYGQGLSSPLHF
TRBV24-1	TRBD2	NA	CATSGPTGTSGGSTDTQYF
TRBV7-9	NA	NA	CASSLNQGRNIQYF
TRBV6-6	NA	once	CASRGNLGYTF
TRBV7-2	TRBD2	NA	CASIPGGGGAGELFF
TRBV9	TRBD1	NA	CASSVGTAATNEKLFF
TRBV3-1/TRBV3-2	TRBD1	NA	CASSQVHSGGQGTNEQFF
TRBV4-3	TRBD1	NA	CASSQEGTAYGYTF
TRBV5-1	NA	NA	CASSLQGGGSYNEQFF
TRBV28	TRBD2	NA	CASSLFPRTSGEVPHTGELFF
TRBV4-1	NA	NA	CASSPGWGPIYEQYF
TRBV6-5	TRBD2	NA	CASSYSTSGIAETQYF
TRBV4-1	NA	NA	CASSQDLKNEQFF